This T cell receptor beta chain was observed in a study of identical twins listed by TCRdb under 2016. About the investigation overall: To test whether fetal clonotypes persist, the study used deep sequencing on TCR alpha and beta repertoires from monozygotic twins, unrelated adults of various ages, and cord blood. To rule out contamination, replicate twin experiments were performed at different times with different library preparation protocols. On the study overall, not on this receptor specifically: In monozygotic twins, out-of-frame TCR alpha sharing was systematically underestimated by recombination models, although the models agreed with sharing between unrelated individuals. In beta out-of-frame sequences, excess twin sharing was weaker, because having fewer shared sequences lowered the signal-to-noise ratio. Because the same donors could not be followed over many years, the conclusions relied on cross-sectional statistical analysis. Compared with coincidental sharing between unrelated individuals, an excess of low generation-probability sequences was observed among out-of-frame TCR alpha sequences shared between twins. Fewer insertions were carried by abundant cord blood beta clonotypes; a weaker similar trend was observed in young adult naive repertoires, while no such trend was observed in memory repertoires. Zero-insertion analyses could be partly confounded by invariant T cells such as MAIT and iNKT, though diverse VJ usage argued against such confounding for most clonotypes.

The protocol used for the library was 5' RACE. For sequencing, an Illumina HiSeq 2000 was employed. A universal primer binding site was introduced by template switching, and a unique molecular identifier was present in the final cDNA, enabling accurate counting of TCR cDNA molecules. Specific primers in the conserved constant-segment region were used to synthesize first-strand cDNA for TCR alpha and beta chains. Each cDNA library was double barcoded, with a SMART-Mk sample barcode plus Illumina barcodes, to control for contamination. Two successive PCR steps introduced TruSeq adapter sequences along with Illumina sample barcodes. The Illumina HiSeq platform was used with custom primers to sequence TCR alpha and beta cDNA libraries. Concerning the study's data processing: MiGEC was used to process raw reads and extract unique molecular identifiers, and MiXCR was used to find CDR3 positions. Recombination models were inferred per individual with the repgenHMM and IGoR tools using an EM algorithm. Shared clonotype analysis was performed with the tcR package in R, normalizing sharing by the product of cloneset sizes. To study raw recombination free of thymic and clonal selection effects, out-of-frame nonproductive sequences were analyzed. TCRdb reanalyzed the raw reads on its own, using fastp at Q25 for trimming and MiXCR for clone calling, and kept in-frame beta chains. Merged by CDR3 protein, the rows form single entries marked with the most common genes and DNA. None of the V and J calls come from the authors' own analysis; TCRdb made them. Present in this sample are approximately 500,000 distinct CDR3 sequences, 20% to 30% of which were seen just once. The ten largest clones represent roughly 2.8% of the sample.

Every donor was a healthy Caucasian. Three pairs of female monozygotic twins, all aged about 18 to 30 years, were included in the twin cohort. CD4+ and CD8+ T cell populations were isolated with positive isolation kits from Invitrogen. This clonotype was counted between two and nine times. There is no known antigen for this receptor. No per-base quality is available; no much larger clone lies one base away. Deletion took 6 bases off V and 3 bases off J, with a span of 20 bases between the germline ends. CDR3 length: 16 amino acids, cysteine to phenylalanine. Of the read, only the CDR3 DNA is kept; its 48 bases are in frame from base 1. Per the germline V gene, WSHSY is the CDR1 and SAAADI is the CDR2. These same records also appear under a second study, on T cells expressing NK-cell markers. The second study's paper adds: TCR beta-chain repertoires were profiled in sorted CD3+CD56+NKG2C+, CD3+CD56+NKG2C- and CD3+CD56-NKG2C+ T-cell subsets from several donors. Of the eight sequenced donors, seven were found to be HCMV-seropositive and one was found to be HCMV-seronegative. To restrict sorting to alphabetaTCR-expressing T cells, an anti-gammadeltaTCR antibody was added in several experiments. In a handful of donors, the dominant CD3+CD56+NKG2C+ clonotypes ranked among the top 10 CD8+ clonotypes, making up roughly 1.0-7.0% of CD8+ T cells. Those dominant clonotypes were again the most abundant among CD3+CD56-NKG2C+ cells in a few donors, at roughly 25-60.1%. Whether the expanded NKG2C-expressing T cell clones were specific for HCMV antigens was left unclear. The study sequenced eight donors, all healthy volunteers chosen at random: three men and five women. HCMV serostatus was determined by detecting HCMV-specific IgG in serum with a commercial ELISA kit. MIGEC was used to demultiplex reads and group reads by UMI, and MiTCR was used to assemble and quantify clonotypes. To exclude erroneous sequences, only TCR cDNA sequences supported by at least two reads were retained. The tcR package was used for downstream repertoire analysis, and clonotypes were matched across fractions by CDR3 nucleotide sequence plus V segment. VDJmatch was used to annotate antigen specificity against VDJdb, with one amino acid substitution in CDR3 permitted.

Rearrangement joined TRBV10-2 to TRBJ1-1; the D gene assignment is ambiguous. This clonotype originated in a woman younger than 30 in good health. The specimen was CD4+ T cells sorted from blood. The CDR3: CASRTTGRSWDTEAFF. Read as DNA, the sequence is TGCGCCAGCAGAACCACCGGCAGGTCGTGGGACACTGAAGCTTTCTTT.